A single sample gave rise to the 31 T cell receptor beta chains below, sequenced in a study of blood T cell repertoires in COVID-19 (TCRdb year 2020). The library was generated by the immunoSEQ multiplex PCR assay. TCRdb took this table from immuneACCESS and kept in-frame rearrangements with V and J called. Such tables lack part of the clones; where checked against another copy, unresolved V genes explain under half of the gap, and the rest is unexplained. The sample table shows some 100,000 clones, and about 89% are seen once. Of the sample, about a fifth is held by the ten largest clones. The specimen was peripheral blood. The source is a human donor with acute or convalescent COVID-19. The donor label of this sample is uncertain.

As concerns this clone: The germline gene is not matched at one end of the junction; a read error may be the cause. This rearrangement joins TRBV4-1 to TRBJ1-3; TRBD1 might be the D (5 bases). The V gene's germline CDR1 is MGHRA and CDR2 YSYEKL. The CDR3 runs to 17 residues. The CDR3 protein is CASSQEGYRSPGITIYF. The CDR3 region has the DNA TGCGCCAGCAGCCAAGAAGGGTACAGGAGCCCTGGAATCACCATATATTTT.

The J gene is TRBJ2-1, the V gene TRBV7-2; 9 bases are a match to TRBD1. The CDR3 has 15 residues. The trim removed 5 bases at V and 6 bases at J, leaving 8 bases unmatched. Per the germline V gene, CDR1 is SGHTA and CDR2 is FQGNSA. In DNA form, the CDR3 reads TGTGCCAGCAGCCCCGGACAGGGGCGGTTCAATGAGCAGTTCTTC. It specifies CASSPGQGRFNEQFF.

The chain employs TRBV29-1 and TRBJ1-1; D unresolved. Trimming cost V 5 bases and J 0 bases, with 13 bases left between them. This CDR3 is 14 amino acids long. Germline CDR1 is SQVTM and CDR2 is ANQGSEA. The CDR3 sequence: CSVLLGSLNTEAFF. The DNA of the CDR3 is TGCAGCGTTCTTCTAGGTAGTCTGAACACTGAAGCTTTCTTT.

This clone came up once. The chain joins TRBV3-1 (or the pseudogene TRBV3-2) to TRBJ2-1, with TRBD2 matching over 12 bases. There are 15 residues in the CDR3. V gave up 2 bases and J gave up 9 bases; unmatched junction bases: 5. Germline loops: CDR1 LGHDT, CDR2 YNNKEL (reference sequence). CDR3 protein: CASSQLAGGPGEQFF. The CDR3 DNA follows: TGTGCCAGCAGCCAACTAGCGGGAGGGCCAGGTGAGCAGTTCTTC.

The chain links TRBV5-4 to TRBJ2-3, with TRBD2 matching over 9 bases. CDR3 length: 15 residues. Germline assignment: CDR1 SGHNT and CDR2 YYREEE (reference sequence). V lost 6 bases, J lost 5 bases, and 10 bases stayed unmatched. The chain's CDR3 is CASTPLAGGLDTQYF. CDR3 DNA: TGTGCCAGCACCCCCTTGGCGGGAGGGCTAGATACGCAGTATTTT.

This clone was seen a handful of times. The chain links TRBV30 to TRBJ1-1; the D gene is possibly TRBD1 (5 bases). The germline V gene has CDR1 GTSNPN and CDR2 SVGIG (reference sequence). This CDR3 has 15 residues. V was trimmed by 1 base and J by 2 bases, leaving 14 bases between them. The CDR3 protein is CAWSGAGQRNTEAFF. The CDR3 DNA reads TGTGCCTGGAGTGGGGCGGGGCAGCGTAACACTGAAGCTTTCTTT.

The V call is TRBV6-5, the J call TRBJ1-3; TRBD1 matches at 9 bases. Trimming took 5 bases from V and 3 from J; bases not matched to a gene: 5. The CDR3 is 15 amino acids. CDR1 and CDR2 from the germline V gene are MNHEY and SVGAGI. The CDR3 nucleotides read TGTGCCAGCAGTCGGACAGGGGACTATGGAAACACCATATATTTT. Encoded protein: CASSRTGDYGNTIYF.

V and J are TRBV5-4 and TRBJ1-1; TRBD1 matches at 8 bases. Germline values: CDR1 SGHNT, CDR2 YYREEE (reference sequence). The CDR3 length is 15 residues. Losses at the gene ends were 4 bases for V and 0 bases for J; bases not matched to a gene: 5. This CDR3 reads CASSPRQGLNTEAFF. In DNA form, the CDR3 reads TGTGCCAGCAGCCCGCGACAGGGGTTGAACACTGAAGCTTTCTTT.

CDR3 DNA: TGTGCCAGCAGCTCTAGAGGCGGTCATAGCTCTGGAAACACCATATATTTT. Translated: CASSSRGGHSSGNTIYF. The V call is TRBV13, the J call TRBJ1-3; D gene unclear. Germline V gives CDR1 PRHDT, CDR2 FYEKMQ (reference sequence). Trimming left V 4 bases short and J 0 bases short, with 16 bases between. This CDR3 has 17 amino acids. The whole variable domain, filled in from reference TRBV13 and TRBJ1-3, reads AAGVIQSPRHLIKEKRETATLKCYPIPRHDTVYWYQQGPGQDPQFLISFYEKMQSDKGSIPDRFSAQQFSDYHSELNMSSLELGDSALYFCASSSRGGHSSGNTIYFGEGSWLTVV.

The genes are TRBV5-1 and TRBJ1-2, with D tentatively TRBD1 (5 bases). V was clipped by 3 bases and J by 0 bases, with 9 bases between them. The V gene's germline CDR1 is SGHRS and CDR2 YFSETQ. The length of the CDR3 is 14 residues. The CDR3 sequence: CASSSGGTNYGYTF. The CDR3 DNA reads TGCGCCAGCAGCTCGGGGGGAACTAACTATGGCTACACCTTC. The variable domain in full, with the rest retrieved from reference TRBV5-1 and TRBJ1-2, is KAGVTQTPRYLIKTRGQQVTLSCSPISGHRSVSWYQQTPGQGLQFLFEYFSETQRNKGNFPGRFSGRQFSNSRSEMNVSTLELGDSALYLCASSSGGTNYGYTFGSGTRLTVV.

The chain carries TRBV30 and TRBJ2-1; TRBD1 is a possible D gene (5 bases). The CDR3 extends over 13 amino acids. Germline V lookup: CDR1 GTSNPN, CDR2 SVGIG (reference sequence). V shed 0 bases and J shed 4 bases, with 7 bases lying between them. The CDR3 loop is CAWSVWTYNEQFF. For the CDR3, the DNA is TGTGCCTGGAGTGTCTGGACATACAATGAGCAGTTCTTC.

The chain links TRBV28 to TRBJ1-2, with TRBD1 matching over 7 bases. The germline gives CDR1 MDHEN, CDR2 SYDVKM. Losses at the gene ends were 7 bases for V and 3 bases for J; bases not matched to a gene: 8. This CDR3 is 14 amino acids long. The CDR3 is CASNQDRWDYGYTF. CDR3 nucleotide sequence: TGTGCCAGCAACCAGGACAGGTGGGACTATGGCTACACCTTC.

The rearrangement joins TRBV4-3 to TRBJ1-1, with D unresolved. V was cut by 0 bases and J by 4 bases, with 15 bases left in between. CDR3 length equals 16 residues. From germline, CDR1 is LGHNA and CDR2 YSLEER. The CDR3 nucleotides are TGCGCCAGCAGCCAAGATATGGTTCAGGCCCCCACTGAAGCTTTCTTT. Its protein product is CASSQDMVQAPTEAFF.

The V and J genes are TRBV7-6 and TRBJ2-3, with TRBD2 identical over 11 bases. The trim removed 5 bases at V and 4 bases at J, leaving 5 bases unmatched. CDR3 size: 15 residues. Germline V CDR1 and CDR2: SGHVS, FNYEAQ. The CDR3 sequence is CASSVLLAGADTQYF. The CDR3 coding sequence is TGTGCCAGCAGCGTGCTACTAGCGGGGGCAGATACGCAGTATTTT.

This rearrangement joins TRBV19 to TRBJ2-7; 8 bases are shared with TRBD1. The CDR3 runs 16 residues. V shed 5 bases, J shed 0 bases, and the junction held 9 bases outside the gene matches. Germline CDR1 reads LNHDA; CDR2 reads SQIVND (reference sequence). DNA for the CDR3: TGTGCCAGTAGTCCCTACCCGGGACAGGACTCCTACGAGCAGTACTTC. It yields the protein CASSPYPGQDSYEQYF.

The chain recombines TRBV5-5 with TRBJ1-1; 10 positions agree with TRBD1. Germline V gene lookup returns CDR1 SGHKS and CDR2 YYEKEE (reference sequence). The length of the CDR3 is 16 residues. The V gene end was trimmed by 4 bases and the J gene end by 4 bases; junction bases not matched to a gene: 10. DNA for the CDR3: TGTGCCAGCAGCAGGGGGACAGGGGCGGTGGTCACTGAAGCTTTCTTT. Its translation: CASSRGTGAVVTEAFF.

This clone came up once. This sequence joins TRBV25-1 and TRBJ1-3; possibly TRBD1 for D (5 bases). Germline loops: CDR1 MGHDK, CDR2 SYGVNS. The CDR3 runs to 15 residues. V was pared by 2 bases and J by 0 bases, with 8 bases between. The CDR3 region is CASSEGGGSGNTIYF. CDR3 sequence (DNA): TGTGCCAGCAGTGAAGGGGGGGGCTCTGGAAACACCATATATTTT.

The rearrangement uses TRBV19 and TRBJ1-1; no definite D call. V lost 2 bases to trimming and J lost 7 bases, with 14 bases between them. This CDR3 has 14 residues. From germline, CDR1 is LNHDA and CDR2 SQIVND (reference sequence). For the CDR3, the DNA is TGTGCCAGTAGTATACCCGGGGTGTTGGATGAAGCTTTCTTT. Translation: CASSIPGVLDEAFF.

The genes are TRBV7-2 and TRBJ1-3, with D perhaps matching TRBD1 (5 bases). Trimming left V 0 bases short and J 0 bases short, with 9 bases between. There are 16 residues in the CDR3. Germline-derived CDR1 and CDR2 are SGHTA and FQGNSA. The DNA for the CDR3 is TGTGCCAGCAGCTTAGCGGGGGGAGGCTCTGGAAACACCATATATTTT. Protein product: CASSLAGGGSGNTIYF.

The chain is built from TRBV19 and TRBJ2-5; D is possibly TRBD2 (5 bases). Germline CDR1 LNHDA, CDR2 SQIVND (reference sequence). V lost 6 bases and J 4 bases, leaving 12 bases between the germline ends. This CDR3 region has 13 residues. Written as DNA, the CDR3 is TGTGCCAGTAGCCTAGCAATCCGAGAGACCCAGTACTTC. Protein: CASSLAIRETQYF.

The CDR3 loop reads CASSRGQGATALYGYTF. In DNA, the CDR3 is TGTGCCAGTAGTAGAGGACAGGGCGCAACCGCTCTCTATGGCTACACCTTC. V gene TRBV19 combines with J gene TRBJ1-2, with TRBD1 identical over 8 bases. Germline values: CDR1 LNHDA, CDR2 SQIVND (reference sequence). The trim removed 4 bases at V and 4 bases at J, leaving 14 bases unmatched. CDR3 length equals 17 residues.

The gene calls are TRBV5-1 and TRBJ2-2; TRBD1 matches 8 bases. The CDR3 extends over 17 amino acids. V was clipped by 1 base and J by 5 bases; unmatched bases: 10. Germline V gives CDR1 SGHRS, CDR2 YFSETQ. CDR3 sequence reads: CASSLSPKQGETGELFF. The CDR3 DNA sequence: TGCGCCAGCAGCTTGAGCCCGAAACAGGGGGAGACCGGGGAGCTGTTTTTT.

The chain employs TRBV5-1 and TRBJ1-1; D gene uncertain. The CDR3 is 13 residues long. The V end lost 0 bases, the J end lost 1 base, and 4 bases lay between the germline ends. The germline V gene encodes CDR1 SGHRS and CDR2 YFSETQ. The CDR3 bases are TGCGCCAGCAGCTTGGCAGGGAACACTGAAGCTTTCTTT. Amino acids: CASSLAGNTEAFF.

The CDR3 region has the DNA TGTGCCAGCAGCACGCTGACAGCAACTAATGAAAAACTGTTTTTT. Its translation is CASSTLTATNEKLFF. V and J are TRBV7-9 and TRBJ1-4, with a possible D match to TRBD1 (5 bases). The CDR3 has 15 amino acids. CDR1 and CDR2 (germline): SEHNR, FQNEAQ (reference sequence). With 5 bases removed from V and 0 bases from J, the gap between germline ends came to 10 bases.

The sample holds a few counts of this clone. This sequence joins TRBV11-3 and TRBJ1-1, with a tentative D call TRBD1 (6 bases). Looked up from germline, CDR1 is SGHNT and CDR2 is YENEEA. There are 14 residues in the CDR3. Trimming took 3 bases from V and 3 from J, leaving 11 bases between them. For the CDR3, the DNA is TGTGCCAGCAGCTTGAGAGGGGGAGACACTGAAGCTTTCTTT. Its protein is CASSLRGGDTEAFF.

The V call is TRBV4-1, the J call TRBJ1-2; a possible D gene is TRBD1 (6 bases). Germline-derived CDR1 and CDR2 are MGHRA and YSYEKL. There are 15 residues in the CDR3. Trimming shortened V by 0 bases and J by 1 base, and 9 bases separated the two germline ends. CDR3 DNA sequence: TGCGCCAGCAGCCAAGATGGGGGCCTTAACTATGGCTACACCTTC. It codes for CASSQDGGLNYGYTF.

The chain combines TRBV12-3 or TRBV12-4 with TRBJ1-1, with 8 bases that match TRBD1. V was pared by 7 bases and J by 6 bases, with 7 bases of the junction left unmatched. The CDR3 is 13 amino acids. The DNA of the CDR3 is TGTGCCAGCACCCCTCAGGGGGCATCTGAAGCTTTCTTT. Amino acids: CASTPQGASEAFF.

The CDR3 region has the DNA TGTGCCAGCAGTTCAGGGCACACTGAAGCTTTCTTT. The encoded protein is CASSSGHTEAFF. J is TRBJ1-1 and V is TRBV28; TRBD1 might be the D (5 bases). Germline V gene lookup returns CDR1 MDHEN and CDR2 SYDVKM. V shed 4 bases and J shed 3 bases, with 6 bases lying between them. The CDR3 contains 12 residues. The variable domain in full, with the rest retrieved from reference TRBV28 and TRBJ1-1, is DVKVTQSSRYLVKRTGEKVFLECVQDMDHENMFWYRQDPGLGLRLIYFSYDVKMKEKGDIPEGYSVSREKKERFSLILESASTNQTSMYLCASSSGHTEAFFGQGTRLTVV.

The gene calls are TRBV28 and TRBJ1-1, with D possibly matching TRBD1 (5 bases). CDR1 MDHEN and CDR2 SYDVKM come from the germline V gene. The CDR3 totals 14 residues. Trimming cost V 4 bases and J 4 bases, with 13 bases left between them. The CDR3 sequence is CASSWSGVSTEAFF. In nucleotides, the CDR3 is TGTGCCAGCAGTTGGTCGGGGGTTTCCACTGAAGCTTTCTTT.

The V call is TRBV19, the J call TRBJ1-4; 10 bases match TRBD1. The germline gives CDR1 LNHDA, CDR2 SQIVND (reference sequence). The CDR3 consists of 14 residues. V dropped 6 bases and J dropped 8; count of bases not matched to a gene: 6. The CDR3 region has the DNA TGTGCCAGTAGCCGACAGGGGGCAAAGGAAAAACTGTTTTTT. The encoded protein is CASSRQGAKEKLFF.

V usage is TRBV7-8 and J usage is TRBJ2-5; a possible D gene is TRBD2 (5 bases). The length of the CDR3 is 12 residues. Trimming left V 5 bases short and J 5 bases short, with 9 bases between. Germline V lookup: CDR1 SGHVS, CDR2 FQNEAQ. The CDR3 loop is CASSVPGETQYF. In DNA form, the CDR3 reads TGTGCCAGCAGCGTCCCGGGGGAGACCCAGTACTTC.